This TCR beta chain was documented in a study of blood T cells in healthy people across ages. Trimming at V came to 4 bases and at J to 2 bases, leaving 3 bases not matched to a gene. This CDR3 has 15 amino acids. Then a second PCR, running about 6 to 12 cycles, was carried out with a sample-barcoded 5' primer and a J-beta primer mix. The study obtained at least 3 million CDR3-containing paired-end reads from every sample. TCRdb reprocessed the 5' RACE reads via MiXCR and lists one record per CDR3 protein. The sample shows around 780,000 distinct CDR3 sequences, 25% to 30% of them seen only once. This sample also appeared in a second study, on T cells of mothers and their children. From that report: With unrelated pairs as the comparison, related mother-child pairs had a slightly higher overlap that was not significant.

Sequencing was performed on blood. The gene calls are TRBV12-3 or TRBV12-4 and TRBJ2-7; 12 bases are shared with TRBD2. The TCR comes from a boy between 10 and 17 years old in good health. The CDR3 here is CASSWTSGATYEQYF. CDR3 bases: TGTGCCAGCAGTTGGACTAGCGGGGCGACCTACGAGCAGTACTTC.